The entry below gives a single T cell receptor beta chain sequence along with its context. This sample stems from a study of blood T cell repertoires in COVID-19. Clones were sequenced by immunoSEQ multiplex PCR, and TCRdb holds only the in-frame ones, with some missing. The table shows 400,000 to 500,000 clones, with around 86% occurring only once. The receptor's source is a woman aged 30 to 39 with active or convalescent COVID-19. Sequenced sample: peripheral blood.

The CDR3, as DNA: TGTGCCAGCAGCCACCGCCCGGACGACAGGGGTGAGCAGTTCTTC. It yields the protein CASSHRPDDRGEQFF. The chain has TRBV7-9 and TRBJ2-1; 8 nucleotides line up with TRBD1. With 5 bases clipped from V and 9 bases from J, the junction kept 12 bases outside the gene matches. CDR3 size: 15 residues. Germline CDR1 SEHNR, CDR2 FQNEAQ (reference sequence).